The 25 T cell receptor beta chains below were found in one sample sequenced in a study of regulatory T cells in long-lasting Graves disease. CDR3 regions were amplified by Arm-PCR using iRepertoire HTBI primers to build TCR beta libraries. Each CDR3 protein is one row after TCRdb ran MiXCR on the multiplex PCR reads. Here the sample spans 400,000 to 500,000 distinct CDR3 sequences, about a sixth being singletons. Time point defined: newly diagnosed GD, antithyroid drugs for less than 3 months. The TCR library was made from RNA that had been extracted from PBMCs in TRIzol. This sample also appeared in a second study, on T cells in Graves' hyperthyroidism and ophthalmopathy.

Sequenced material: peripheral blood mononuclear cells (PBMCs), taken at new diagnosis, from a patient treated with antithyroid drugs. The receptors derive from a woman under 40 with Graves disease.

The chain recombines TRBV9 with TRBJ2-1; no definite D call. The CDR3 contains 14 residues. The V and J ends lost 3 bases and 0 bases respectively, with 7 bases between them. Per the germline V gene, CDR1 is SGDLS and CDR2 is YYNGEE. Here the CDR3 DNA reads TGTGCCAGCAGCGGGGTGAGCTCCTACAATGAGCAGTTCTTC. Its translation is CASSGVSSYNEQFF.

This clonotype was picked up many times. V gene TRBV11-3 combines with J gene TRBJ2-1; D is undetermined. Germline assignment: CDR1 SGHNT and CDR2 YENEEA. Trimming removed 1 base at V and 9 bases at J, with 19 bases between. This CDR3 has 16 amino acids. The CDR3 DNA sequence: TGTGCCAGCAGCTTAGGGACCGACCCCGACCTAAGTGAGCAGTTCTTC. It yields the protein CASSLGTDPDLSEQFF.

This clonotype appeared many times. V usage is TRBV7-9 and J usage is TRBJ1-2; D gene ambiguous. This CDR3 contains 13 residues. V lost 2 bases to trimming and J lost 3 bases, with 7 bases between them. Germline V gene lookup returns CDR1 SEHNR and CDR2 FQNEAQ (reference sequence). The DNA of the CDR3 is TGTGCCAGCAGCTTAACGCAGGACTATGGCTACACCTTC. It yields the protein CASSLTQDYGYTF.

This clonotype was seen many times. The chain employs TRBV11-2 and TRBJ2-7, with D perhaps TRBD1 (6 bases). V was cut by 4 bases and J by 4 bases, with 20 bases left in between. The CDR3 loop spans 16 amino acids. The germline V gene has CDR1 SGHAT and CDR2 FQNNGV. CDR3 nucleotides: TGTGCCAGCAGCTCCAGAGGGGGTTCCGGGATTTACGAGCAGTACTTC. Protein product: CASSSRGGSGIYEQYF.

This clonotype was recorded many times. The rearrangement uses TRBV20-1 and TRBJ2-7; D might be TRBD2 (6 bases). The CDR3 extends over 13 amino acids. V was cut by 5 bases and J by 2 bases, with 13 bases left in between. Germline assignment: CDR1 DFQATT and CDR2 SNEGSKA (reference sequence). The DNA of the CDR3 is TGCAGTGCTCGGGGGACTTCTCCCTACGAGCAGTACTTC. This translates into CSARGTSPYEQYF.

This clonotype was seen more than once but under ten times. In DNA form, the CDR3 reads TGTGCCAGCAGCCAAGAAGGGGGGCTCCCTGAAGCTTTCTTT. Translation gives CASSQEGGLPEAFF. The chain carries TRBV4-2 and TRBJ1-1; D is possibly TRBD1 (6 bases). Per the germline V gene, CDR1 is LGHNA and CDR2 is YNFKEQ. The CDR3 totals 14 residues. The V end was cut by 0 bases, the J end by 6 bases, with 11 bases between.

This chain joins TRBV7-6 and TRBJ2-1; D remains unclear. V dropped 0 bases and J dropped 5 bases, with 5 bases sitting between them. Germline CDR1 reads SGHVS; CDR2 reads FNYEAQ. This CDR3 region has 13 residues. DNA of the CDR3: TGTGCCAGCAGCTTAGCCACAAACAATGAGCAGTTCTTC. It specifies CASSLATNNEQFF.

The gene calls are TRBV5-1 and TRBJ2-7, with 8 bases aligning to TRBD1. The CDR3 loop spans 15 amino acids. CDR1 and CDR2 (germline): SGHRS, YFSETQ. V trimming: 0 bases; J trimming: 3 bases; junction bases outside the gene matches: 5. CDR3 amino acids: CASSLVTGGSYEQYF. In nucleotides, the CDR3 is TGCGCCAGCAGCTTGGTCACAGGGGGTAGCTACGAGCAGTACTTC.

This clonotype was observed many times. The chain carries TRBV7-2 and TRBJ2-7; TRBD2 matches at 7 bases. J gave up 7 bases and V 8 bases, and 11 bases lay outside the gene matches. CDR1 is SGHTA, CDR2 FQGNSA, per germline. The CDR3 runs 13 residues. The CDR3 loop reads CASGGSLGEEQYF. The CDR3 DNA sequence: TGTGCCAGCGGCGGGAGTCTGGGAGAAGAGCAGTACTTC.

This clonotype was seen a handful of times. Just one base apart from a much larger clone, this may be a read error. J is TRBJ2-1 and V is TRBV10-3; TRBD1 agrees at 9 bases. This CDR3 is built from 13 residues. Per the germline V gene, CDR1 is ENHRY and CDR2 is SYGVKD. Trimming took 7 bases from V and 7 from J; bases not matched to a gene: 5. The CDR3, as DNA: TGTGCCATCAACAGCGGGACAGGGAATGAGCAGTTCTTC. Translation: CAINSGTGNEQFF.

This clonotype has a handful of counts. This chain uses TRBV12-3 or TRBV12-4 with TRBJ1-4; D is unclear. V lost 6 bases and J 7 bases, leaving 21 bases between the germline ends. This CDR3 has 16 amino acids. As DNA, the CDR3 is TGTGCCAGCAGCTTACCCTCGGGTCCTGCTACTGAAAAACTGTTTTTT. This gives the protein CASSLPSGPATEKLFF.

This clonotype was seen ten or more times. The chain has TRBV12-3 or TRBV12-4 and TRBJ2-3, with 16 bases aligning to TRBD2. The CDR3 runs 16 residues. V was clipped by 8 bases and J by 0 bases; unmatched bases: 2. In DNA form, the CDR3 reads TGTGCCAGCGGGACTAGCGGGAGGGCTAGCACAGATACGCAGTATTTT. Translation: CASGTSGRASTDTQYF.

There are many counts of this clonotype. The chain links TRBV20-1 to TRBJ1-2; D uncertain. The CDR3 is 9 amino acids. Germline lookup yields CDR1 DFQATT and CDR2 SNEGSKA (reference sequence). V was pared by 3 bases and J by 12 bases, with 8 bases between. In DNA form, the CDR3 reads TGCAGTGCTAGCCCCTCCAACACCTTC. Amino acids: CSASPSNTF.

To note about this clonotype: This may be a read error, as it is one base from a much larger clone. The chain recombines TRBV6-1 with TRBJ1-1; D unclear. Germline loops: CDR1 MNHNS, CDR2 SASEGT. V lost 6 bases, J lost 5 bases, and 7 bases lay in between. The CDR3 spans 11 residues. Here the CDR3 DNA reads TGTGCCAGCAGCTTTGAGACTGAAGCTTTCTTT. It encodes CASSFETEAFF.

This clonotype was observed at least ten times. The rearrangement joins TRBV7-9 to TRBJ1-3; D not certain. Trimming cost V 1 base and J 2 bases, with 9 bases left between them. This CDR3 spans 15 amino acids. Germline CDR1 and CDR2: SEHNR and FQNEAQ (reference sequence). Here the CDR3 reads CASSLDLGTGNTIYF. CDR3 in DNA: TGTGCCAGCAGCTTAGATCTGGGGACTGGAAACACCATATATTTT.

A few counts support this clonotype. This sequence joins TRBV3-1 and TRBJ2-3; D is tentatively TRBD1 or TRBD2 (6 bases each). The CDR3 covers 17 residues. Germline values: CDR1 LGHDT, CDR2 YNNKEL (reference sequence). V lost 0 bases and J 2 bases, leaving 15 bases between the germline ends. CDR3 sequence: CASSQEGGSGPTDTQYF. As DNA, the CDR3 is TGTGCCAGCAGCCAAGAAGGGGGGAGCGGCCCCACAGATACGCAGTATTTT.

V usage is TRBV28 and J usage is TRBJ2-2; D might be TRBD2 (6 bases). The CDR3 consists of 13 residues. V was clipped by 7 bases and J by 4 bases, with 10 bases between them. The germline V gene encodes CDR1 MDHEN and CDR2 SYDVKM. CDR3 protein: CASNGRFTGELFF. The CDR3 DNA sequence: TGTGCCAGCAATGGGAGGTTCACCGGGGAGCTGTTTTTT.

The chain uses TRBV6-2 or TRBV6-3 and TRBJ1-5; D is unclear. Per the germline V gene, CDR1 is MNHEY and CDR2 is SVGEGT. The CDR3 consists of 13 residues. V was pared by 5 bases and J by 3 bases, with 8 bases between. The CDR3 here is CASSKENNQPQHF. The CDR3 DNA is TGTGCCAGCAGTAAGGAAAACAATCAGCCCCAGCATTTT.

As concerns this clonotype: This may be a read error, as it is one base from a much larger clone. The rearrangement links TRBV20-1 to TRBJ2-7; tentatively, D is TRBD1 (5 bases). The germline V gene has CDR1 DFQATT and CDR2 SNEGSKA (reference sequence). This CDR3 has 15 amino acids. V was clipped by 8 bases and J by 6 bases, with 26 bases between them. The CDR3 here is CSTKHPLILRGEQYF. In nucleotides, the CDR3 is TGCAGTACCAAGCACCCATTGATACTTAGGGGCGAGCAGTACTTC.

This clonotype was detected only a few times. This chain uses TRBV10-3 with TRBJ2-1, with 9 bases that match TRBD2. V lost 4 bases to trimming and J lost 3 bases; unmatched junction nucleotides: 4. Germline V lookup: CDR1 ENHRY, CDR2 SYGVKD. The CDR3 runs to 15 residues. This chain's CDR3 is CAISGSGSIYNEQFF. DNA of the CDR3: TGTGCCATCAGTGGTAGCGGGAGTATCTACAATGAGCAGTTCTTC.

In its sample, this clonotype was seen a few times. The chain employs TRBV4-3 and TRBJ2-5; the D gene is possibly TRBD1 (6 bases). Germline CDR1 and CDR2: LGHNA and YSLEER. The CDR3 totals 17 residues. V lost 4 bases to trimming and J lost 5 bases, with 23 bases between them. The CDR3, as DNA: TGCGCCAGCAGCCTTCAAGCAGGGACATTAAACCGGGAGACCCAGTACTTC. As protein: CASSLQAGTLNRETQYF.

J is TRBJ1-2 and V is TRBV4-3, with 8 bases lining up with TRBD1. The CDR3 is made up of 18 amino acids. Trimming removed 0 bases from V and 1 base from J; junction bases left unmatched: 10. CDR1 is LGHNA, CDR2 YSLEER, per germline. The chain's CDR3 is CASSQDPPGTGINYGYTF. The CDR3, as DNA: TGCGCCAGCAGCCAAGACCCTCCGGGGACAGGCATTAACTATGGCTACACCTTC.

The sample holds a few counts of this clonotype. The chain couples TRBV6-1 to TRBJ2-1; 10 bases agree with TRBD2. Per germline, CDR1 MNHNS and CDR2 SASEGT. CDR3 length: 18 amino acids. Losses at the gene ends were 10 bases for V and 2 bases for J; bases not matched to a gene: 17. The CDR3 bases are TGTGCCACCCATAGAGGGCTAGCGGGAGCCCAACCCTACAATGAGCAGTTCTTC. It translates to CATHRGLAGAQPYNEQFF.

J is TRBJ1-4 and V is TRBV6-5; TRBD1 is a possible D gene (6 bases). V was clipped by 2 bases and J by 4 bases, with 11 bases between them. Looked up from germline, CDR1 is MNHEY and CDR2 is SVGAGI. The CDR3 runs to 15 residues. In nucleotides, the CDR3 is TGTGCCAGCAGTTACGAAGCAGGGGATAATGAAAAACTGTTTTTT. It is translated as CASSYEAGDNEKLFF.

This clonotype has a count of ten or more. The chain joins TRBV11-2 to TRBJ2-1; TRBD1 matches 9 bases. The CDR3 covers 16 residues. The germline CDR1 and CDR2 sequences are SGHAT and FQNNGV. The V gene end was trimmed by 2 bases and the J gene end by 4 bases; junction bases not matched to a gene: 6. Written as DNA, the CDR3 is TGTGCCAGCAGCTTACCTCCCGGGACAGGGTACAATGAGCAGTTCTTC. It translates to CASSLPPGTGYNEQFF. Full variable domain (remainder filled in from reference TRBV11-2 and TRBJ2-1): EAGVAQSPRYKIIEKRQSVAFWCNPISGHATLYWYQQILGQGPKLLIQFQNNGVVDDSQLPKDRFSAERLKGVDSTLKIQPAKLEDSAVYLCASSLPPGTGYNEQFFGPGTRLTVL.